This record looks at one TCR beta chain sequence and its context. This entry belongs to a study of blood T cell repertoires in COVID-19. Looking at the study overall: Whether acute or convalescent, the COVID-19 samples came from the United States, Italy and Spain.

Authors' methods: Estimation of nucleated cell counts was performed using reference gene primer amplification. Sequenced by immunoSEQ multiplex PCR; TCRdb stores in-frame clones only, minus some. That table supplies the V and J calls and clone size; D and trimming were determined from the DNA. The repertoire consists of 50,000 to 80,000 clones, with roughly 84% occurring once and the leading ten covering approximately 5.6%. The sequence derives from an older woman with acute or convalescent COVID-19. Sequencing used peripheral blood.

The DNA of the CDR3 is TGTGCCAGCAGTGAGGGAGGGCAAAACTATGGCTACACCTTC. Its protein is CASSEGGQNYGYTF. The chain couples TRBV6-1 to TRBJ1-2, with D uncertain. The CDR3 is 14 residues long. The V gene's germline CDR1 is MNHNS and CDR2 SASEGT. V was pared by 3 bases and J by 2 bases, with 10 bases between.